The TCR beta chain under discussion was sequenced for a study of neurological immune-mediated disorders. TCRdb processed the 5' RACE reads anew with MiXCR; each CDR3 protein has one entry. The table includes about 55,000 distinct CDR3 sequences, about 4% detected once. This clonotype was recorded many times. Looked up from germline, CDR1 is SQVTM and CDR2 is ANQGSEA. With 0 bases clipped from V and 6 bases from J, the junction kept 6 bases outside the gene matches. The CDR3 is made up of 16 amino acids. The specimen was PBMCs. The chain combines TRBV29-1 with TRBJ2-2; 11 nucleotides agree with TRBD2. The TCR sequence derives from a man in his fifties with multiple sclerosis. This CDR3 reads CSVEDRLAGSAGELFF. In nucleotides, the CDR3 is TGCAGCGTTGAAGATCGACTAGCGGGGAGCGCCGGGGAGCTGTTTTTT.